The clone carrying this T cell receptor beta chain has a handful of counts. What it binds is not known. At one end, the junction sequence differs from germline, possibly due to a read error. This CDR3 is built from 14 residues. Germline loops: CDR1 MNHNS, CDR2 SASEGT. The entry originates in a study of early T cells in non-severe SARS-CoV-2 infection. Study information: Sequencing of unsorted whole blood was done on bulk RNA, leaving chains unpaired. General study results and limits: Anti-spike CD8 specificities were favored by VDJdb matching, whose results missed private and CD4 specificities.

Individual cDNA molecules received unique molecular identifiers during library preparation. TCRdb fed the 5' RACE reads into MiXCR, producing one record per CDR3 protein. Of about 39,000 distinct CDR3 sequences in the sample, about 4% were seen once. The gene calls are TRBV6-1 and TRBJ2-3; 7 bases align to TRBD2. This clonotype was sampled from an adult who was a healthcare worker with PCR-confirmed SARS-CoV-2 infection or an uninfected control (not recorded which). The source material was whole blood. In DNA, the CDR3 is TGTGCCAGCAGTGCAACCAGGACTAGTCATGTTATGCATTTT. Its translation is CASSATRTSHVMHF.